The rows below give T cell receptor beta chains drawn from one sample of a study of Ad26.COV2.S vaccination and SARS-CoV-2 variants. Sequencing was performed with immunoSEQ multiplex PCR; in TCRdb, only in-frame clones are kept and a portion is missing. The sample consists of 400,000 to 450,000 clones, around 90% of them appearing once. The sample was peripheral blood, taken in a trial of Ad26.COV2.S vaccine versus placebo. These receptors came from a person between 18 and 65 years old who received the Ad26.COV2.S COVID-19 vaccine or a placebo. Both conserved end residues are part of each CDR3. The D gene is left open where the match is weak. The size entry is marked missing in some rows and otherwise reads once, few, many or a size class.

>TRBJ2-7|15|NA|TRBV18|TRBD1
TGTGCCAGCTCCCCCACCGGACAGGGGGTCCACGAGCAGTACTTC
CASSPTGQGVHEQYF
>TRBJ2-1|12|NA|TRBV24-1|NA
TGTGCCACCAGTGATTTACGGAGGACGTATTTCTTC
CATSDLRRTYFF
>TRBJ2-5|12|once|TRBV5-6|TRBD1
TGTGCCAGCGAAGACAGGGAAGAGACCCAGTACTTC
CASEDREETQYF
>TRBJ2-7|15|NA|TRBV7-9|TRBD2
TGTGCCAGCAGCTCCAGACTAGCGGGGTCCTACGAGCAGTACTTC
CASSSRLAGSYEQYF
>TRBJ1-1|12|few|TRBV29-1|TRBD1
TGCAGCGTTAGGACAGGGGACACTGAAGCTTTCTTT
CSVRTGDTEAFF
>TRBJ2-7|14|NA|TRBV19|NA
TGTGCCAGTAGTCCATTCCCCTCCGTCTACGAGCAGTACTTC
CASSPFPSVYEQYF
>TRBJ1-2|15|NA|TRBV4-3|TRBD1
TGCGCCAGCAGCCAAGAGCGGGACAGGGATTATGGCTACACCTTC
CASSQERDRDYGYTF
>TRBJ2-2|14|NA|TRBV2|TRBD1
TGTGCCAGCAGCTGGGACAGGGCCTCCGGGGAGCTGTTTTTT
CASSWDRASGELFF
>TRBJ2-7|11|NA|TRBV19|NA
TGTGCCACCCGATGGGGGGACGAGCAGTACTTC
CATRWGDEQYF
>TRBJ1-5|12|NA|TRBV10-3|NA
TGTGCCATCAGTGAGTCGGGGCGATCTCAGCATTTT
CAISESGRSQHF
>TRBJ2-5|14|NA|TRBV5-1|NA
TGCGCCAGCAGCATCCCCGGGATCAAAGAGACCCAGTACTTC
CASSIPGIKETQYF
>TRBJ1-1|15|NA|TRBV3-1/TRBV3-2|NA
TGTGCCAGCAGCCCGAGGGTGGGGGTCGACACTGAAGCTTTCTTT
CASSPRVGVDTEAFF
>TRBJ2-7|16|NA|TRBV6-4|TRBD2
TGTGCCAGCAGTGACTGTGGACTAGCGGGAGACTACGAGCAGTACTTC
CASSDCGLAGDYEQYF
>TRBJ2-1|15|NA|TRBV28|TRBD2
TGTGCCAGCAGTTCCCTAACGCGGGAGTACAATGAGCAGTTCTTC
CASSSLTREYNEQFF
>TRBJ2-7|15|NA|TRBV7-9|NA
TGTGCCAGCAGCTTAGTCGCAGGGAGAGGAAACGAGCAGTACTTC
CASSLVAGRGNEQYF
>TRBJ2-7|14|NA|TRBV7-2|NA
TGTGCCAGCAGCCCAGAAGCATCCTCCTACGAGCAGTACTTC
CASSPEASSYEQYF
>TRBJ2-3|20|NA|TRBV19|TRBD2
TGTGCCAGTAGTATAGTATTCCCTAGCGGGGCGCTATCCTCCACAGATACGCAGTATTTT
CASSIVFPSGALSSTDTQYF
>TRBJ1-2|13|NA|TRBV24-1|TRBD1
TGTGCCACCAGTGAAGGGGGCGCGAGGGGCTACACCTTC
CATSEGGARGYTF
>TRBJ2-3|19|NA|TRBV27|TRBD2
TGTGCCAGCAGTCCACTGTCCGGGACTAGCGGGAGACGCACAGATACGCAGTATTTT
CASSPLSGTSGRRTDTQYF
>TRBJ2-7|15|NA|TRBV21-1|NA
TGTGCCAGCAGCAAGAACAGGGGAGGAAATTACGAGCAGTACTTC
CASSKNRGGNYEQYF
>TRBJ2-1|15|NA|TRBV15|TRBD2
TGTGCCACCAGCCGGGTTAGCGGGGACTACAATGAGCAGTTCTTC
CATSRVSGDYNEQFF
>TRBJ2-3|11|NA|TRBV6-6|NA
TGTGCCAGCAAAGGAGGAGATACGCAGTATTTT
CASKGGDTQYF
>TRBJ2-5|13|NA|TRBV6-5|TRBD1
TGTGCCAGCGCGACAGGGGGAGGGGAGACCCAGTACTTC
CASATGGGETQYF
>TRBJ2-1|13|NA|TRBV11-3|NA
TGTGCCAGCAGTACGAACGGGCAAAATGAGCAGTTCTTC
CASSTNGQNEQFF
>TRBJ1-5|14|NA|TRBV27|NA
TGTGCCAGCAGTCTCTCCGGGAACAATCAGCCCCAGCATTTT
CASSLSGNNQPQHF
>TRBJ2-7|12|NA|TRBV6-5|TRBD1
TGTGCCAGCAGGAGGGACAGCTACGAGCAGTACTTC
CASRRDSYEQYF
>TRBJ2-3|16|NA|TRBV12-5|NA
TGTGCTAGTGGGCGTACTAGAAACACCACAATAGATACGCAGTATTTT
CASGRTRNTTIDTQYF
>TRBJ2-3|15|NA|TRBV7-6|NA
TGTGCCAGCAGCTCCTCTAGCGCTCGCACAGATACGCAGTATTTT
CASSSSSARTDTQYF
>TRBJ2-7|13|NA|TRBV2|TRBD2
TGTGCCAGCAGTGCGGGGAGGGAGTACGAGCAGTACTTC
CASSAGREYEQYF
>TRBJ1-5|14|NA|TRBV2|NA
TGTGCCAGCAGTGATCGGGGGACCAATCAGCCCCAGCATTTT
CASSDRGTNQPQHF
>TRBJ2-2|12|NA|TRBV6-6|NA
TGTGCCAGCAGACCAGGCCCCGGGGAGCTGTTTTTT
CASRPGPGELFF
>TRBJ2-2|14|NA|TRBV5-1|NA
TGCGCCAGCAGCTTGGTAGAGAGCACCGGGGAGCTGTTTTTT
CASSLVESTGELFF